Below, one T cell receptor beta chain is given with its context. Its antigen remains unknown. Profiling relied on immunoSEQ multiplex PCR, and the TCRdb table lists in-frame clones only, not all of them. The sample carries under 95,000 clones, about 89% recorded once. The entry originates in a study of identifying expanded T cells in peripheral blood. Whole-study findings and limits: Differentially abundant clones: about 1.2 between replicates, 15 to 17 at approximately 14 days, 19 to 20 at four.

The CDR3 is 10 amino acids. Sequenced material: blood. The chain combines TRBV7-5 with TRBJ2-7. TRBV7-5 is tagged as a pseudogene. This clonotype was obtained from a person between 18 and 75 years old in good health. CDR3 region: CVRSLYEQYF. The CDR3, as DNA: TGTGTCAGAAGCTTATACGAGCAGTACTTC.